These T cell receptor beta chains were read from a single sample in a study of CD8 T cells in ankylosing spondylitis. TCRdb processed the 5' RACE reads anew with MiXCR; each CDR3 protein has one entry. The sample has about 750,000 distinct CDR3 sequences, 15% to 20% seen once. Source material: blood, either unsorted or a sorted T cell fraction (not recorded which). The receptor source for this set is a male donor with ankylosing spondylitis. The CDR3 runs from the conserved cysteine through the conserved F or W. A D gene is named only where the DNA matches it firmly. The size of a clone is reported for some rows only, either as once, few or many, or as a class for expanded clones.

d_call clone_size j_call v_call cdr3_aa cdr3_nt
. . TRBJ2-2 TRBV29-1 CSVRQVNGELFF TGCAGCGTCAGACAGGTGAACGGGGAGCTGTTTTTT
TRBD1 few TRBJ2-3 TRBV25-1 CASSEVAGGADTQYF TGTGCCAGCAGTGAGGTAGCAGGGGGCGCAGATACGCAGTATTTT
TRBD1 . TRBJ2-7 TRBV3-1 CASSQGLTGGVEQYF TGTGCCAGCAGCCAAGGACTTACAGGGGGCGTCGAGCAGTACTTC
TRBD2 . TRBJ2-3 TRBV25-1 CASSEQGGTSGYTQYF TGTGCCAGCAGTGAACAAGGTGGGACTAGCGGCTATACGCAGTATTTT
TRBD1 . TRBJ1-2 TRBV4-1 CASSQGQFSLNYGYTF TGCGCCAGCAGCCAGGGACAGTTCAGCCTGAACTATGGCTACACCTTC
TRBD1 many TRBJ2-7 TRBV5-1 CASSWTGGNEQYF TGCGCCAGCAGCTGGACAGGGGGCAACGAGCAGTACTTC
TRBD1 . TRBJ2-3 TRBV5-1 CASSFAGGNTDTQYF TGCGCCAGCAGCTTCGCAGGGGGCAACACAGATACGCAGTATTTT
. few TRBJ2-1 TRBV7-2 CASSLQHYNEQFF TGTGCCAGCAGCTTACAGCACTACAATGAGCAGTTCTTC
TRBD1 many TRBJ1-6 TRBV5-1 CASSSWTGGNSPLHF TGCGCCAGCAGCTCGTGGACAGGGGGTAATTCACCCCTCCACTTT
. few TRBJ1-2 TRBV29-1 CSPTELGGPYGYTF TGCAGCCCGACCGAGCTTGGGGGTCCCTATGGCTACACCTTC
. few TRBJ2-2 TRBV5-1 CASRGENPNTGELFF TGCGCCAGCAGGGGAGAGAACCCGAACACCGGGGAGCTGTTTTTT
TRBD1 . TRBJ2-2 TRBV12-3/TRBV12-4 CASRRRDRDDTGELFF TGTGCCAGCAGACGACGGGACAGGGACGACACCGGGGAGCTGTTTTTT
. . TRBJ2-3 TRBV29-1 CSVDMGAFTDTQYF TGCAGCGTTGATATGGGTGCGTTCACAGATACGCAGTATTTT
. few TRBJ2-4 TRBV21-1 CASRGNEGRAEAQYF TGTGCCAGCAGGGGGAACGAGGGACGAGCCGAGGCTCAGTACTTC
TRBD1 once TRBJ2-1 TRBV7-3 CASSARQGFNNEQFF TGTGCCAGCAGCGCAAGACAGGGTTTCAACAATGAGCAGTTCTTC
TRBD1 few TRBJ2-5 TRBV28 CASSLIRTGGQETQYF TGTGCCAGCAGTTTAATAAGGACAGGGGGCCAAGAGACCCAGTACTTC
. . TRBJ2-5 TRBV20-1 CSARDHHRANQETQYF TGCAGTGCTAGAGACCACCATCGGGCCAACCAAGAGACCCAGTACTTC
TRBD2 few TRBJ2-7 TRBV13 CASSLLSRGRAYEQYF TGTGCCAGCAGCTTATTGTCCCGCGGGAGGGCCTACGAGCAGTACTTC
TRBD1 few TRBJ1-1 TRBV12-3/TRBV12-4 CASTPGGTVHTEAFF TGTGCCAGCACCCCAGGGGGGACAGTTCACACTGAAGCTTTCTTT
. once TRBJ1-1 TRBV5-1 CASSSGTNEAFF TGCGCCAGCAGCTCGGGGACAAATGAAGCTTTCTTT
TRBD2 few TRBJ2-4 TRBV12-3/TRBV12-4 CASSPRTSGGVRAKNIQYF TGTGCCAGCAGTCCCCGGACTAGCGGGGGGGTTAGAGCCAAAAACATTCAGTACTTC